This passage covers 28 T cell receptor beta chains from one sample sequenced in a study of CD8+CD57+ T cells in acquired aplastic anemia. Genomic DNA, the template, was used for profiling of the TCR beta VDJ and CDR3. MiXCR, run by TCRdb on the reads, gives a single entry per CDR3 protein. The sample lists about 200,000 distinct CDR3 sequences; over 55% were seen once. All patients picked for sequencing had shown, by flow cytometry, an expansion of CD8+CD57+ cells. The sample taken for sequencing was sorted CD4+, CD8+, or CD8+CD57+ T cells (not recorded which) from PBMCs. These receptor sequences come from a human donor with aplastic anemia.

This chain links TRBV15 with TRBJ2-7; 9 bases match TRBD1. J gave up 5 bases and V 3 bases, and 14 bases lay outside the gene matches. This CDR3 comprises 17 residues. Germline CDR1 reads LNHNV; CDR2 reads YYDKDF (reference sequence). The CDR3 spells CATSSSRSGQGRNEQYF. The CDR3 DNA is TGTGCCACCAGCAGCTCCAGGTCGGGACAGGGTCGAAACGAGCAGTACTTC.

Ten or more counts support this clonotype. This chain connects TRBV9 to TRBJ2-1; TRBD2 is a possible D gene (5 bases). The CDR3 sequence is 15 residues long. Germline values: CDR1 SGDLS, CDR2 YYNGEE. V was clipped by 5 bases and J by 0 bases, with 12 bases between them. The CDR3 nucleotides are TGTGCCAGCAGTCCGGAGGTGAGCTCCTACAATGAGCAGTTCTTC. Translation: CASSPEVSSYNEQFF.

This rearrangement joins TRBV14 to TRBJ1-3; D remains ambiguous. Germline V CDR1 and CDR2: SGHDN, FVKESK. This CDR3 region has 15 residues. The V and J ends lost 2 bases and 1 base respectively, with 9 bases between them. The DNA for the CDR3 is TGTGCCAGCAGCCAACCCCGGACTTCTGGAAACACCATATATTTT. Translation gives CASSQPRTSGNTIYF.

V is TRBV16 and J is TRBJ1-1; D perhaps matches TRBD1 (6 bases). This CDR3 contains 13 residues. From germline, CDR1 is KGHSY and CDR2 FQNENV. The V and J ends lost 5 bases and 3 bases respectively, with 10 bases between them. CDR3 sequence (DNA): TGTGCCAGCAGCGCCCGACAGGACACTGAAGCTTTCTTT. Residues: CASSARQDTEAFF.

This clonotype has just a few counts. Just one base apart from a much larger clone, this may be a read error. The rearrangement links TRBV6-5 to TRBJ2-7; tentatively, D is TRBD1 (6 bases). Per germline, CDR1 MNHEY and CDR2 SVGAGI. The CDR3 spans 14 residues. The CDR3, as DNA: TGTGCCAGCAGTTACACCAGGGGATCCTACGGGCAGTACTTC. It codes for CASSYTRGSYGQYF.

The gene calls are TRBV19 and TRBJ2-2; no definite D call. V was trimmed by 7 bases and J by 4 bases, leaving 13 bases between them. This CDR3 comprises 14 residues. Germline loops: CDR1 LNHDA, CDR2 SQIVND (reference sequence). The CDR3 nucleotides are TGTGCCAGTACGGGTCGACTCAGCACCGGGGAGCTGTTTTTT. Encoded protein: CASTGRLSTGELFF.

The rearrangement links TRBV7-2 to TRBJ2-3, with TRBD2 identical over 14 bases. Germline V gives CDR1 SGHTA, CDR2 FQGNSA. The length of the CDR3 is 19 residues. V shed 1 base, J shed 1 base, and the junction held 7 bases outside the gene matches. The CDR3 DNA reads TGTGCCAGCAGCTTAGATGGGACTAGCGGGAGTTCGGGCACAGATACGCAGTATTTT. Protein: CASSLDGTSGSSGTDTQYF.

The CDR3 bases are TGTGCCAGTAGCTTTCGGACGGCCCCACAGCCCCAGCATTTT. Translating it yields CASSFRTAPQPQHF. This chain connects TRBV12-3 or TRBV12-4 to TRBJ1-5; D not resolved. The germline V and J ends were trimmed by 9 bases and 7 bases, with 19 bases remaining between them. The CDR3 runs 14 residues.

This rearrangement joins TRBV7-2 to TRBJ2-5, with 7 bases fitting TRBD2. Germline loops: CDR1 SGHTA, CDR2 FQGNSA. The CDR3 contains 17 residues. V shed 3 bases and J 4 bases; nucleotides not matched to a gene: 14. CDR3 protein: CASSFHPRGGGPETQYF. The CDR3 DNA is TGTGCCAGCAGCTTCCACCCCCGGGGCGGGGGACCAGAGACCCAGTACTTC.

The chain links TRBV7-9 to TRBJ2-7, with D perhaps assigned TRBD1 or TRBD2 (5 bases each). Germline assignment: CDR1 SEHNR and CDR2 FQNEAQ (reference sequence). The CDR3 is 15 residues long. V gave up 5 bases and J gave up 0 bases, with 14 bases separating them. For the CDR3, the DNA is TGTGCCAGCAGCGTAAGGGACCGGCCCTCCTACGAGCAGTACTTC. It is translated as CASSVRDRPSYEQYF.

This clonotype came up a few times. This chain links TRBV25-1 with TRBJ1-1; no firm D call. Trimming shortened V by 5 bases and J by 0 bases, and 10 bases separated the two germline ends. Germline assignment: CDR1 MGHDK and CDR2 SYGVNS. This CDR3 has 14 residues. Written as DNA, the CDR3 is TGTGCCAGCAGTTTTTCGGGGTTGAACACTGAAGCTTTCTTT. It is translated as CASSFSGLNTEAFF.

In regard to this clonotype: The junction and the germline gene differ at one end; a read error may be behind it. The gene calls are TRBV5-1 and TRBJ2-7; 8 nucleotides line up with TRBD2. Germline CDR1 and CDR2: SGHRS and YFSETQ. This CDR3 contains 13 residues. CDR3 nucleotides: TGCGCCAGCGGCTTTAGCGGGAACTACGAGCAGTACTTC. Translated: CASGFSGNYEQYF.

The table lists this clonotype with a few counts. The chain carries TRBV2 and TRBJ2-7, with TRBD2 as a possible D gene (6 bases). The germline gives CDR1 SNHLY, CDR2 FYNNEI. The CDR3 totals 12 residues. V shed 8 bases and J shed 5 bases, with 13 bases lying between them. The CDR3 sequence is CASRRGVDEQYF. CDR3 in DNA: TGTGCCAGCCGGAGGGGCGTGGACGAGCAGTACTTC. Full variable domain (rest looked up from reference TRBV2 and TRBJ2-7): EPEVTQTPSHQVTQMGQEVILRCVPISNHLYFYWYRQILGQKVEFLVSFYNNEISEKSEIFDDQFSVERPDGSNFTLKIRSTKLEDSAMYFCASRRGVDEQYFGPGTRLTVT.

The J gene is TRBJ2-7, the V gene TRBV5-5; a weak D match, TRBD2 (6 bases). Per germline, CDR1 SGHKS and CDR2 YYEKEE (reference sequence). CDR3 size: 14 residues. The V and J ends lost 3 bases and 3 bases respectively, with 13 bases between them. The CDR3 loop is CASSYAGSGYEQYF. The CDR3, as DNA: TGTGCCAGCAGCTACGCGGGGTCGGGCTACGAGCAGTACTTC. The complete variable domain, with remaining parts taken from reference TRBV5-5 and TRBJ2-7, reads DAGVTQSPTHLIKTRGQQVTLRCSPISGHKSVSWYQQVLGQGPQFIFQYYEKEERGRGNFPDRFSARQFPNYSSELNVNALLLGDSALYLCASSYAGSGYEQYFGPGTRLTVT.

This rearrangement joins TRBV15 to TRBJ2-1, with TRBD2 matching 9 bases. Germline V gene data show CDR1 as LNHNV and CDR2 as YYDKDF (reference sequence). The CDR3 loop spans 18 amino acids. Trimming cost V 0 bases and J 2 bases; bases outside gene matches: 8. CDR3 amino acids: CATSRDGGLAYTYNEQFF. The CDR3, as DNA: TGTGCCACCAGCAGAGATGGGGGACTAGCCTACACCTACAATGAGCAGTTCTTC.

This clonotype was counted a few times. The rearrangement uses TRBV5-6 and TRBJ2-3; 9 nucleotides line up with TRBD2. Trimming took 7 bases from V and 4 from J; bases not matched to a gene: 4. The CDR3 has 13 amino acids. The germline V gene encodes CDR1 SGHDT and CDR2 YYEEEE. The CDR3 bases are TGTGCCAGCGCAAAGCGGGAGGCAGATACGCAGTATTTT. Its protein is CASAKREADTQYF.

This clonotype was counted a few times. This chain connects TRBV4-2 to TRBJ2-7, with 7 bases identical to TRBD1. V gave up 0 bases and J gave up 6 bases; unmatched junction bases: 2. The CDR3 loop spans 13 amino acids. Germline CDR1 LGHNA, CDR2 YNFKEQ. This chain's CDR3 is CASSQDWDSEQYF. In DNA, the CDR3 is TGTGCCAGCAGCCAAGATTGGGACAGCGAGCAGTACTTC.

Details on this clonotype: One end of the junction does not line up with germline, which may come from a read error. This chain uses TRBV2 with TRBJ2-2; 10 bases are shared with TRBD2. The germline V gene encodes CDR1 SNHLY and CDR2 FYNNEI. This CDR3 is 15 amino acids long. CDR3 region: CASSLLAGATGELFF. The CDR3 DNA is TGTGCCAGCAGCCTCCTAGCGGGAGCCACCGGGGAGCTGTTCTTT.

This chain uses TRBV20-1 with TRBJ1-1; D is ambiguous. Germline CDR1 and CDR2: DFQATT and SNEGSKA (reference sequence). This CDR3 contains 14 residues. Trimming pared 0 bases from V and 1 base from J, leaving 9 bases between. Here the CDR3 DNA reads TGCAGTGCTAGAGACCCTACAAAGAACACTGAAGCTTTCTTT. It encodes CSARDPTKNTEAFF.

V gene TRBV7-2 combines with J gene TRBJ2-7, with a tentative D call TRBD2 (5 bases). This CDR3 is 14 amino acids long. Between the trimmed V and J ends, which lost 1 base and 1 base, there was a span of 8 bases. Germline CDR1 reads SGHTA; CDR2 reads FQGNSA. As DNA, the CDR3 is TGTGCCAGCAGCTTAGGACGGGGTTCCTACGAGCAGTACTTC. Translation: CASSLGRGSYEQYF. Supplemented by reference TRBV7-2 and TRBJ2-7, the full variable domain reads GAGVSQSPSNKVTEKGKDVELRCDPISGHTALYWYRQSLGQGLEFLIYFQGNSAPDKSGLPSDRFSAERTGGSVSTLTIQRTQQEDSAVYLCASSLGRGSYEQYFGPGTRLTVT.

This sequence joins TRBV10-1 and TRBJ1-1; no clear D. Germline V gene sequence: CDR1 WNHNN, CDR2 SYGVQD (reference sequence). The V end was cut by 4 bases, the J end by 6 bases, with 12 bases between. This CDR3 spans 13 amino acids. This CDR3 is CASSVDERSEAFF. The CDR3 DNA sequence: TGCGCCAGCAGTGTGGACGAGAGGTCTGAAGCTTTCTTT.

The sample holds a few counts of this clonotype. The rearrangement uses TRBV20-1 and TRBJ1-1, with D hard to call. V gave up 4 bases and J gave up 3 bases, with 12 bases separating them. CDR1 and CDR2 from the germline V gene are DFQATT and SNEGSKA (reference sequence). The CDR3 totals 13 residues. CDR3 sequence reads: CSATFDRYTEAFF. CDR3 coding DNA: TGCAGTGCTACCTTCGACCGGTACACTGAAGCTTTCTTT.

The DNA of the CDR3 is TGTGCCACCAGTGAAGGAGGGAAATATGAAGCTTTCTTT. It encodes CATSEGGKYEAFF. The rearrangement joins TRBV24-1 to TRBJ1-1; no definite D call. The CDR3 length is 13 residues. V was shortened by 4 bases and J by 7 bases, with 12 bases between the two germline ends. In germline, CDR1 is KGHDR, CDR2 SFDVKD.

J is TRBJ1-2 and V is TRBV5-6, with 12 bases matching TRBD1. V was pared by 1 base and J by 6 bases, with 4 bases of the junction left unmatched. The germline gives CDR1 SGHDT, CDR2 YYEEEE. The CDR3 contains 15 residues. CDR3 region: CASSLRGTGGNGYTF. In nucleotides, the CDR3 is TGTGCCAGCAGCTTGAGGGGGACAGGGGGCAATGGCTACACCTTC.

CDR3 in DNA: TGTGCCACCAACTCCGGGACTAGGGCGAATGAGCAGTTCTTC. Protein: CATNSGTRANEQFF. V gene TRBV24-1 combines with J gene TRBJ2-1; 8 bases map to TRBD2. Germline CDR1 reads KGHDR; CDR2 reads SFDVKD. This CDR3 is built from 14 residues. Trimming removed 8 bases from V and 7 bases from J; junction bases left unmatched: 9.

This chain uses TRBV5-1 with TRBJ1-1, with 9 bases aligning to TRBD1. V shed 4 bases and J 7 bases; nucleotides not matched to a gene: 8. Germline V CDR1 and CDR2: SGHRS, YFSETQ. The CDR3 sequence is 14 residues long. The CDR3 loop reads CASSPGQGRGEAFF. Written as DNA, the CDR3 is TGCGCCAGCAGCCCGGGACAGGGTCGGGGTGAAGCTTTCTTT.

The chain is built from TRBV19 and TRBJ1-2, with 8 bases identical to TRBD1. Germline CDR1 is LNHDA and CDR2 is SQIVND (reference sequence). The CDR3 has 14 amino acids. V shed 4 bases, J shed 8 bases, and the junction held 9 bases outside the gene matches. CDR3 in amino acids: CASSTRTGRNGYTF. In nucleotides, the CDR3 is TGTGCCAGTAGTACCCGGACAGGGAGGAACGGCTACACCTTC.

The genes are TRBV12-3 or TRBV12-4 and TRBJ1-6; 7 bases are a match to TRBD1. The CDR3 covers 15 residues. Trimming took 6 bases from V and 4 from J; bases not matched to a gene: 6. Written as DNA, the CDR3 is TGTGCCAGCAGACCAGGGACAGCTTATAATTCACCCCTCCACTTT. Translating gives CASRPGTAYNSPLHF.